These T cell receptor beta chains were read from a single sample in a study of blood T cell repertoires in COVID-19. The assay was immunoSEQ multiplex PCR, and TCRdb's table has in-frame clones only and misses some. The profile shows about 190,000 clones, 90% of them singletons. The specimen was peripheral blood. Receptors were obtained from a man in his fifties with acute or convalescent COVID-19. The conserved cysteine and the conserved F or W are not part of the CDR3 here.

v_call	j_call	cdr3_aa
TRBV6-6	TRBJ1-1	ASSSTIRRSLEAF
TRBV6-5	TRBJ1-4	ASSYRGSNEKLF
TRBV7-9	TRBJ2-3	ASSPAGELAGGGDTQY
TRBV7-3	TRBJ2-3	ASSLGAGGGTDTQY
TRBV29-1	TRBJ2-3	SVSGTASTDTQY
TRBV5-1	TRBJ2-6	ASSLAGTGDSGANVLT
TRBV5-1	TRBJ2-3	ASSDDPKRAGTDTQY
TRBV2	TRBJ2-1	ASSEGQSHNNEQF
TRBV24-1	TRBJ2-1	ATSDSLAFPYNEQF
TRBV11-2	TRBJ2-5	ASSLGGRETQY
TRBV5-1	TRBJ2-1	ASSLVGASYNEQF
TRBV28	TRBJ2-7	ASSPGTALSYEQY
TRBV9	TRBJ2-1	ASSVKTGLGNEQF
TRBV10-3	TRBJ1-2	AISGTGDYGYT
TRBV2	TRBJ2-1	ASREKSSYNEQF
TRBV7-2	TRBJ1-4	ASSLVSGGFEKLF
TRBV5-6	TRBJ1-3	ASSLGDRVWGTIY
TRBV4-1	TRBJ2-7	ASSPPGQDYEQY
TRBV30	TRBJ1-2	AWSGAGKYGYT
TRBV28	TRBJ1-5	ASRPGQLNQPQH
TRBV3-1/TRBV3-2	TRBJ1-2	ASSQDSNYGYT
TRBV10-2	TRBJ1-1	ASTQGTMNTEAF
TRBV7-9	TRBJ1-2	ASSPDRHHANYGYT
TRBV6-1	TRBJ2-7	ASSELGAGTYEQY
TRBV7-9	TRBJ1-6	ASSLVQGVNSPLH
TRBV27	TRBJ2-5	ASSLLGEKETQY
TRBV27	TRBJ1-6	ASRDSSHSPLH
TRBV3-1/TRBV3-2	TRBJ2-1	ASSETTPTEQF
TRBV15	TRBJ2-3	ATSSKLTSGTDTQY
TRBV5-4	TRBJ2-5	ASSSGLAGRYQETQY
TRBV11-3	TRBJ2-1	ASSLGSQTGTYNEQF
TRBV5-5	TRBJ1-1	ASRRGPPSDGTEAF
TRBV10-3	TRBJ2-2	AISESTGGTGELF
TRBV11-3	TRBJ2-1	ASSQNTGTGNDNEQF
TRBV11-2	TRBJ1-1	ASSTRTEGSPEAF
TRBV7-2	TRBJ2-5	ASKSGGGALSETQY
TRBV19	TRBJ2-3	ASTGTSGVPDTQY
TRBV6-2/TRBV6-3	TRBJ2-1	ASSPGTWSNEQF
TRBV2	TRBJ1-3	ASSLPGQGNGNTIY
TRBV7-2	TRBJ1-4	ASSLGGVLNEKLF
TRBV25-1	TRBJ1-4	ASMGIYGEKLF
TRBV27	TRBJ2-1	ASSSSGRAHEQF
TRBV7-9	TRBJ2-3	ASSLTGGPDTQY
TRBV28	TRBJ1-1	ASSFWQGTGNTEAF
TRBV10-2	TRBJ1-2	ASSETDRRGYT
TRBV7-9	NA	ASSLPSGSSYEQY
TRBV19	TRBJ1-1	ASSETGNTEAF
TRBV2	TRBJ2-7	ASKGTSVEQY
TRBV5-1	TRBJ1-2	ASSQTGTAHRGYGYT